This T cell receptor beta chain derives from a study of CD8+ T cells in alopecia areata. Study context: Oral tofacitinib, 5 to 10 mg twice daily, was given in an open-label trial. Study observations and caveats: Sharing of TCR sequences between patients (possibly for HLA-related reasons) was less clear than in mice.

Per germline, CDR1 MGHDK and CDR2 SYGVNS. V lost 4 bases, J lost 8 bases, and 8 bases lay in between. The CDR3 has 11 residues. RNA extraction and reverse transcription yielded cDNA as sequencing template. The repertoire was sequenced with immunoSEQ multiplex PCR; TCRdb's copy has only in-frame clones and lacks some. The sample has approximately 180,000 clones; approximately 62% are singletons. As regards this clone: Its antigen is as yet unknown.

Collection of lesional scalp punch biopsies and peripheral blood was performed in alopecia areata patients. Sorting of PBMCs yielded the CD4+ and CD8+ T cells. The source material was CD4+ T cells sorted from blood, sampled at week 0. The chain is built from TRBV25-1 and TRBJ1-2; D is unclear. The origin of this receptor is a human donor with alopecia areata. The CDR3: CASSVAGGYTF. The CDR3, as DNA: TGTGCCAGCAGTGTGGCCGGAGGCTACACCTTC.